Following are 3 T cell receptor beta chains from one sample sequenced in a study of regulatory T cells in long-lasting Graves disease. Noted time point: newly diagnosed GD, antithyroid drugs for less than 3 months. The TCR library was made from RNA extracted from PBMCs. Library construction for TCR beta used iRepertoire HTBI primers and Arm-PCR of CDR3 regions. Using its own MiXCR run on the multiplex PCR reads, TCRdb lists one record per CDR3 protein. The sample lists 350,000 to 450,000 distinct CDR3 sequences; 14% to 15% were seen once. The same data also went into a second study, on T cells in Graves' hyperthyroidism and ophthalmopathy.

This sample comprised peripheral blood mononuclear cells (PBMCs), obtained at new diagnosis, from a patient treated with antithyroid drugs. The receptors come from a woman aged 25 to 39 with Graves disease.

This clonotype has just a few counts. The chain uses TRBV6-1 and TRBJ2-1; TRBD2 matches 8 bases. The CDR3 contains 14 residues. Looked up from germline, CDR1 is MNHNS and CDR2 is SASEGT. Trimming removed 9 bases from V and 2 bases from J; junction bases left unmatched: 6. The CDR3 nucleotides are TGTGCCAGTTCACTAGCGGCCCCCTACAATGAGCAGTTCTTC. Its translation is CASSLAAPYNEQFF.

The chain couples TRBV6-1 to TRBJ1-5; 7 bases are a match to TRBD1. V lost 6 bases, J lost 7 bases, and 12 bases stayed unmatched. CDR1 MNHNS and CDR2 SASEGT come from the germline V gene. CDR3 size: 15 residues. The CDR3 loop reads CASSPSGGLPQPQHF. The CDR3 DNA is TGTGCCAGCAGCCCGTCAGGGGGGCTACCCCAGCCCCAGCATTTT.

The chain couples TRBV29-1 to TRBJ2-7, with TRBD1 identical over 7 bases. Losses at the gene ends were 7 bases for V and 5 bases for J; bases not matched to a gene: 11. The CDR3 spans 13 residues. Germline CDR1 SQVTM, CDR2 ANQGSEA. The CDR3 coding sequence is TGCAGCGGTAAACAGGGGTGGCGAGACGAGCAGTACTTC. Translated: CSGKQGWRDEQYF.